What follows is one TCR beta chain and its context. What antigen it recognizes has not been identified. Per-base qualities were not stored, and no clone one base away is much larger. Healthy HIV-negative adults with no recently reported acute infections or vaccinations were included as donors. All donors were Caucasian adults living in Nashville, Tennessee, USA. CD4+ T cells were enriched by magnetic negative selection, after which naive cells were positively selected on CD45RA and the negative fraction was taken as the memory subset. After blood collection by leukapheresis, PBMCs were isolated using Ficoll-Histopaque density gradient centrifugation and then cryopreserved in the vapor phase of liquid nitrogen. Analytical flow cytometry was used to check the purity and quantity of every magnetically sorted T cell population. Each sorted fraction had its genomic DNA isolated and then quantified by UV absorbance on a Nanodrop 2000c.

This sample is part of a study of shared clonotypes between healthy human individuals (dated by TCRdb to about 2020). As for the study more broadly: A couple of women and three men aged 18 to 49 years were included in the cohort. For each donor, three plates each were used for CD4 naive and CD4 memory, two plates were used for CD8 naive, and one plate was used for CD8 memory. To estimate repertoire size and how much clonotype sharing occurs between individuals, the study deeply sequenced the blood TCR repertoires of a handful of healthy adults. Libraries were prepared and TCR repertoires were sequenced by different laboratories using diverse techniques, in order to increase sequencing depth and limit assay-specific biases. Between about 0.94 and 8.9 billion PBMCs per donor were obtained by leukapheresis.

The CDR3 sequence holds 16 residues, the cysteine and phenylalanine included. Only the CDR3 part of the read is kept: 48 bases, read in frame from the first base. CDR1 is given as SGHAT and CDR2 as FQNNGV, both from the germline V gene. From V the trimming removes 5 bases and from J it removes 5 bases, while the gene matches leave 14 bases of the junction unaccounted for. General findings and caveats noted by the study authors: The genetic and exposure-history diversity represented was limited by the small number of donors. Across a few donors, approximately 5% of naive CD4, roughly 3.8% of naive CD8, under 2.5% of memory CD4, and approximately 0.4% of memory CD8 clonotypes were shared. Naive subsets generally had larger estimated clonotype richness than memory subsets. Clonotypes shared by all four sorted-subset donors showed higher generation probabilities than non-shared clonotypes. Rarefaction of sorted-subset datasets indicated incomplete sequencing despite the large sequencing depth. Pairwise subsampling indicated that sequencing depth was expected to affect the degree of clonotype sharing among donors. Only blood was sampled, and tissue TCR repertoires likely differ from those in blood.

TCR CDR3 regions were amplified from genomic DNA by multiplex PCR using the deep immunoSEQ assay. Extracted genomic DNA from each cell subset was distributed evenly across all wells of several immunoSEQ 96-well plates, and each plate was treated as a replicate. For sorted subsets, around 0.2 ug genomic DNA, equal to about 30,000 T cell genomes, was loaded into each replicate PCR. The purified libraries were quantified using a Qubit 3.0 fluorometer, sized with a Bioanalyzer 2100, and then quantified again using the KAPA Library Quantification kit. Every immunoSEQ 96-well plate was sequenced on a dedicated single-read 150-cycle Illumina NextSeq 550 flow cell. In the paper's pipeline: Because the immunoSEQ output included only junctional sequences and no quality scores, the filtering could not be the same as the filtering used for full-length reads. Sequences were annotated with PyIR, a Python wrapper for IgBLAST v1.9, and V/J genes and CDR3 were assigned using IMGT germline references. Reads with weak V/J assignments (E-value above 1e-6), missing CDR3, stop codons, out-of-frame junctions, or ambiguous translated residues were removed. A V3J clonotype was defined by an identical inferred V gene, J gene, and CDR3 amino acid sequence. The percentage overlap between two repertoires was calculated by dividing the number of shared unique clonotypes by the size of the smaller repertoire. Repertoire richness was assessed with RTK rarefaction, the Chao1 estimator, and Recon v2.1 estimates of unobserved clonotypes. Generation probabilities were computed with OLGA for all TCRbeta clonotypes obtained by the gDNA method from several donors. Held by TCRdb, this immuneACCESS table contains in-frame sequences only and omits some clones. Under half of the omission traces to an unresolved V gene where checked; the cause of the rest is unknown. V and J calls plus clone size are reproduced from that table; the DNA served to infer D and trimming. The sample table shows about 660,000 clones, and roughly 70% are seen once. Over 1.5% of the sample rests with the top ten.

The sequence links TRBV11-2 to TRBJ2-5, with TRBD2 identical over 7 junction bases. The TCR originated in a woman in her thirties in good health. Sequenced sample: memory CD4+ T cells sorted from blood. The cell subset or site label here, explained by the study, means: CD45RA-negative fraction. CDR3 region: CASSLAEAAGKETQYF. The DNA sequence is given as TGTGCCAGCAGCCTAGCGGAGGCCGCGGGGAAGGAGACCCAGTACTTC.